This T cell receptor beta chain was captured in a study of blood T cell repertoires in COVID-19. About the research overall: Some COVID-19 samples were acute and others convalescent; all came from the United States, Italy and Spain. Sources were T cells, B-cell-depleted T cells, or PBMCs; the material itself was cDNA or gDNA.

Enrolled through a virtual design, the participants were between roughly 18 and 89 years of age and came from under 30 US areas. Original processing methods: From reference gene primer amplification, estimates of nucleated cell counts were derived. Sequenced by immunoSEQ multiplex PCR; TCRdb stores in-frame clones only, minus some. D and trimming come from the DNA, and the V and J calls and clone size come from that table. Of 250,000 or so clones listed, about 85% are singletons. This clone was picked up one time. Sequenced input: PBMCs or T cells enriched from blood (not recorded which). The TCR comes from a man younger than 45 who had recovered from COVID-19.

CDR3 in amino acids: CASSESTGGNTIYF. For the CDR3, the DNA is TGTGCCAGCAGTGAATCTACGGGAGGAAACACCATATATTTT. The V call is TRBV6-1, the J call TRBJ1-3; no reliable D call. Trimming pared 2 bases from V and 4 bases from J, leaving 9 bases between. Germline lookup yields CDR1 MNHNS and CDR2 SASEGT. CDR3 length equals 14 residues.